This T cell receptor beta chain was recovered during a study of PD-1 blockade in classical Hodgkin lymphoma. Study details: Patients were treated with nivolumab at 3 mg/kg, and this was given intravenously every 2 weeks.

This CDR3 has 14 amino acids. Germline lookup yields CDR1 MNHEY and CDR2 SMNVEV (reference sequence). Trimming pared 5 bases from V and 4 bases from J, leaving 14 bases between. Findings and limits, study-wide: Excluded were patients who started nivolumab under 1 year after ASCT, a group that had lower diversity. Diversity in CD4+ TCRs, unlike that measured in CD8+ TCRs, had risen significantly by C4D1.

Sequencing was performed with immunoSEQ multiplex PCR; in TCRdb, only in-frame clones are kept and a portion is missing. Among around 31,000 clones listed, about two thirds were seen once. On this clone itself: Its specificity is unknown.

Every patient experienced relapse after autologous stem cell transplantation, and brentuximab vedotin exposure varied. When best responses were assessed, they were complete response, partial response or progressive disease. The TCR comes from a human donor with classical Hodgkin lymphoma. Material: peripheral blood mononuclear cells (PBMCs), obtained before the second cycle of nivolumab. The chain couples TRBV27 to TRBJ2-5; D might be TRBD1 (5 bases). CDR3 region: CASSGDHRGETQYF. The DNA for the CDR3 is TGTGCCAGCAGTGGGGATCATAGGGGAGAGACCCAGTACTTC.